The next 19 T cell receptor beta chains were all read from a single sample in a study of blood T cell repertoires in COVID-19 (dated by TCRdb to about 2020). Library prep was done by the immunoSEQ multiplex PCR assay. Entries here come from immuneACCESS through TCRdb and include only in-frame sequences with V and J called. Some clones fail to appear in such tables; in the studies checked, an unresolved V gene covers under half of the shortfall, and the cause of the remainder is unknown. The sample contains about 220,000 clones, more than 65% of them found a single time. Of the sample, approximately 2.9% falls within the top ten clones. Specimen: peripheral blood. Receptors were obtained from a woman in her thirties who had recovered from COVID-19.

The V call is TRBV10-3, the J call TRBJ2-7; D perhaps matches TRBD2 (6 bases). Germline CDR1 is ENHRY and CDR2 is SYGVKD. CDR3 size: 16 residues. V lost 3 bases and J lost 0, with 15 bases in between. In nucleotides, the CDR3 is TGTGCCATCAGTGATCTAAAGGAGGGCCTCTCCTACGAGCAGTACTTC. Protein product: CAISDLKEGLSYEQYF.

This chain links TRBV5-1 with TRBJ2-3; TRBD2 agrees at 13 bases. Trimming took 5 bases from V and 6 from J; bases not matched to a gene: 0. From germline, CDR1 is SGHRS and CDR2 YFSETQ. This CDR3 is 13 amino acids long. The CDR3 is CASRTSGRDTQYF. DNA for the CDR3: TGCGCCAGCAGGACTAGCGGGAGGGATACGCAGTATTTT.

V gene TRBV25-1 combines with J gene TRBJ2-5, with TRBD1 as a possible D gene (6 bases). Looked up from germline, CDR1 is MGHDK and CDR2 is SYGVNS. The ends were cut back, 7 bases at V and 5 bases at J, with 20 bases in the middle. The CDR3 sequence is 15 residues long. The CDR3 spells CASKPGERSAETQYF. As DNA, the CDR3 is TGTGCCAGCAAACCAGGGGAGAGGTCCGCGGAGACCCAGTACTTC.

The chain links TRBV14 to TRBJ2-7; tentative D call: TRBD2 (5 bases). Deletions cut 1 base from V and 5 bases from J, with 15 bases between. CDR3 length equals 15 residues. Germline V gene data show CDR1 as SGHDN and CDR2 as FVKESK. CDR3 protein: CASSQGRWGDDEQYF. Here the CDR3 DNA reads TGTGCCAGCAGCCAAGGACGTTGGGGAGACGACGAGCAGTACTTC.

The V and J genes are TRBV27 and TRBJ2-7; D is perhaps TRBD2 (6 bases). The CDR3 length is 16 residues. The germline CDR1 and CDR2 sequences are MNHEY and SMNVEV (reference sequence). V lost 0 bases and J lost 2, with 14 bases in between. CDR3 region: CASSLSWDWETYEQYF. The DNA for the CDR3 is TGTGCCAGCAGTTTATCGTGGGACTGGGAGACCTACGAGCAGTACTTC.

The chain combines TRBV25-1 with TRBJ2-3, with 8 bases identical to TRBD2. Germline V CDR1 and CDR2: MGHDK, SYGVNS. Trimming cost V 1 base and J 6 bases; bases outside gene matches: 6. This CDR3 has 15 amino acids. CDR3 amino acids: CASSESAGGWDTQYF. The CDR3 coding sequence is TGTGCCAGCAGTGAATCGGCGGGAGGTTGGGATACGCAGTATTTT.

The chain couples TRBV6-5 to TRBJ2-7; 9 bases are a match to TRBD1. V trimming: 5 bases; J trimming: 5 bases; junction bases outside the gene matches: 7. Per the germline V gene, CDR1 is MNHEY and CDR2 is SVGAGI. CDR3 length: 14 residues. The CDR3 spells CASSPGQGYHEQYF. The CDR3 DNA reads TGTGCCAGCAGTCCAGGACAGGGGTACCACGAGCAGTACTTC.

The J gene is TRBJ2-5, the V gene TRBV12-3 or TRBV12-4; D is possibly TRBD1 (5 bases). V was pared by 6 bases and J by 2 bases, with 10 bases between. The CDR3 is 13 amino acids. Written as DNA, the CDR3 is TGTGCCAGCAGCCGACAGTTACAAGAGACCCAGTACTTC. Its protein is CASSRQLQETQYF.

The chain carries TRBV11-3 and TRBJ2-7; 14 nucleotides align to TRBD2. Looked up from germline, CDR1 is SGHNT and CDR2 is YENEEA. V shed 5 bases, J shed 3 bases, and the junction held 15 bases outside the gene matches. The CDR3 has 19 amino acids. CDR3 amino acids: CASSLRKGTSGRRVYEQYF. The CDR3 region has the DNA TGTGCCAGCAGCCTTAGGAAAGGGACTAGCGGGAGAAGAGTCTACGAGCAGTACTTC.

The chain uses TRBV18 and TRBJ1-2; 8 nucleotides agree with TRBD1. The V gene's germline CDR1 is KGHSH and CDR2 LQKENI. CDR3 length: 19 residues. Trimming took 0 bases from V and 5 from J; bases not matched to a gene: 17. As DNA, the CDR3 is TGTGCCAGCTCACCACCGTTGGGTGGGATTGGGACAGGACCATATGGCTACACCTTC. It encodes CASSPPLGGIGTGPYGYTF.

The rearrangement uses TRBV28 and TRBJ2-7; tentative D call: TRBD2 (6 bases). This CDR3 spans 13 amino acids. Trimming took off 5 bases at V and 4 bases at J, with 12 bases between the two ends. Germline CDR1 reads MDHEN; CDR2 reads SYDVKM. CDR3 nucleotides: TGTGCCAGCAGTCCAAATGGGGGGTACGAGCAGTACTTC. Amino acids: CASSPNGGYEQYF. The entire variable domain, with the rest obtained from reference TRBV28 and TRBJ2-7, is as follows: DVKVTQSSRYLVKRTGEKVFLECVQDMDHENMFWYRQDPGLGLRLIYFSYDVKMKEKGDIPEGYSVSREKKERFSLILESASTNQTSMYLCASSPNGGYEQYFGPGTRLTVT.

The genes are TRBV12-3 or TRBV12-4 and TRBJ1-1; 9 nucleotides line up with TRBD1. Losses at the gene ends were 10 bases for V and 2 bases for J; bases not matched to a gene: 5. CDR3 size: 13 residues. The CDR3 DNA sequence: TGTGCCACCCAGACAGGGGGAAACACTGAAGCTTTCTTT. This translates into CATQTGGNTEAFF.

The chain joins TRBV28 to TRBJ2-7, with TRBD2 matching over 11 bases. Trimming at V came to 6 bases and at J to 4 bases, leaving 11 bases not matched to a gene. The CDR3 runs to 16 residues. Germline V gives CDR1 MDHEN, CDR2 SYDVKM. The CDR3 DNA is TGTGCCAGCAGGTTGGGCCTAGCGGGAGGAATTTACGAGCAGTACTTC. Encoded protein: CASRLGLAGGIYEQYF.

CDR3 DNA: TGTGCCAGCAGTTCCCCCACAGGGGCCGAAAATGAAAAACTGTTTTTT. It codes for CASSSPTGAENEKLFF. The V and J genes are TRBV28 and TRBJ1-4, with TRBD1 matching over 7 bases. V trimming: 4 bases; J trimming: 5 bases; junction bases outside the gene matches: 10. The CDR3 contains 16 residues. Germline V gene lookup returns CDR1 MDHEN and CDR2 SYDVKM.

In regard to this clone: Given a much more abundant clone one base away, this may be a read error. The chain uses TRBV5-3 and TRBJ1-2; no definite D call. TRBV5-3 is labeled an ORF, and its function is uncertain. The CDR3 runs 13 residues. V lost 0 bases, J lost 1 base, and 4 bases lay in between. This CDR3 reads CARSLDSNYGYTF. In DNA form, the CDR3 reads TGTGCCAGAAGCTTGGACAGTAACTATGGCTACACCTTC.

The CDR3 coding sequence is TGCAGCGTTGAAGGCCGGAACTATGGCTACACCTTC. It specifies CSVEGRNYGYTF. The chain employs TRBV29-1 and TRBJ1-2, with unresolved D. Trimming pared 1 base from V and 2 bases from J, leaving 5 bases between. The CDR3 runs to 12 residues. Per the germline V gene, CDR1 is SQVTM and CDR2 is ANQGSEA.

The chain employs TRBV9 and TRBJ2-7, with 8 positions matching TRBD1. The length of the CDR3 is 15 residues. Trimming removed 1 base from V and 6 bases from J; junction bases left unmatched: 9. Germline CDR1 reads SGDLS; CDR2 reads YYNGEE. The chain's CDR3 is CASSVRGTGLSEQYF. In DNA, the CDR3 is TGTGCCAGCAGCGTACGGGGGACAGGACTCTCCGAGCAGTACTTC.

V gene TRBV27 combines with J gene TRBJ1-6; 10 bases map to TRBD1. The J segment lost 7 bases and the V segment lost 8 bases, leaving 8 bases of the junction unmatched. Germline CDR1 and CDR2: MNHEY and SMNVEV (reference sequence). CDR3 length: 15 residues. The CDR3 loop reads CASSTGGGGNSPLHF. The DNA for the CDR3 is TGTGCCAGCTCGACAGGGGGCGGTGGGAATTCACCCCTCCACTTT.

The chain recombines TRBV20-1 with TRBJ2-7; a weak D match, TRBD1 (6 bases). The V gene's germline CDR1 is DFQATT and CDR2 SNEGSKA (reference sequence). Trimming left V 3 bases short and J 0 bases short, with 9 bases between. The CDR3 is made up of 13 amino acids. In nucleotides, the CDR3 is TGCAGTGCTAGTGGGGACACCTCCTACGAGCAGTACTTC. Its translation: CSASGDTSYEQYF.